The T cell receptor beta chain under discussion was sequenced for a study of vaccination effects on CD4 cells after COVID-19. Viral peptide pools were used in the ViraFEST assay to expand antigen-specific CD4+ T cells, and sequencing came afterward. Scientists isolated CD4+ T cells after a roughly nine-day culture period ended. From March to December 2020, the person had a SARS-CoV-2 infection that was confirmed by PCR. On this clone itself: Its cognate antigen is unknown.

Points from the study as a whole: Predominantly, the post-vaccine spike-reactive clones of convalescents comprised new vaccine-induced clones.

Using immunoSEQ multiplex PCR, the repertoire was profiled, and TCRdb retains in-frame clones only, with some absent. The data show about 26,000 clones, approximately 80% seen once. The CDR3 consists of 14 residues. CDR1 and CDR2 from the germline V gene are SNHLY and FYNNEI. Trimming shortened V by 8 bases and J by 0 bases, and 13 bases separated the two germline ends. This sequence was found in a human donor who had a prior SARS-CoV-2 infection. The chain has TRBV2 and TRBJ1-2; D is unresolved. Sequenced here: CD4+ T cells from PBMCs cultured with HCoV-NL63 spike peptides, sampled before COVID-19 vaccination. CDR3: CASARSVTNYGYTF. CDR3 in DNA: TGTGCCAGCGCACGGTCCGTAACTAACTATGGCTACACCTTC.